This T cell receptor (beta chain) is from a study of blood T cell repertoires in COVID-19. Study-level information: Researchers got acute and convalescent COVID-19 samples from the United States, Italy and Spain. In each case, the material was cDNA or gDNA derived from T cells, B-cell-depleted T cells, or PBMCs.

The CDR3 sequence is 13 residues long. The J segment lost 10 bases and the V segment lost 4 bases, leaving 5 bases of the junction unmatched. The germline gives CDR1 SGHVS, CDR2 FNYEAQ. Per the original methods: Scientists estimated how many nucleated cells there were by amplifying reference gene primers. Generated by immunoSEQ multiplex PCR, the TCRdb table keeps only in-frame clones and is missing some. V, J and clone size derive from that table, while D and trimming were established from the DNA sequence. The sample consists of 190,000 or so clones, about 83% of them appearing once. This clone was recorded only once.

The receptor comes from a woman aged 18 to 35 who had recovered from COVID-19. The chain recombines TRBV7-6 with TRBJ1-4, with 8 bases matching TRBD1. Specimen: peripheral blood. The CDR3 nucleotides are TGTGCCAGCAGCTCACAGGGGGAAGGAAAACTGTTTTTT. It is translated as CASSSQGEGKLFF.